This T cell receptor (beta chain) was found in a study of cytomegalovirus exposure and HLA in healthy donors. About the research overall: An earlier analysis found some 100 million unique TCR beta sequences from about 190 million T cells.

Study-wide results and limits: Clonal expansion, a later analysis showed, was greater in HLA-associated TCR beta chains than in equally common others. Later analysis reportedly placed an Asian-associated ancestry cluster below the roughly 680-donor mean in N-insertions.

A word on this clone: Its specificity is not known.

PCR employed 60 Vbeta and 13 Jbeta primers. Only in-frame clones appear in the TCRdb table, and some are missing; sequencing was by immunoSEQ multiplex PCR. The sample lists around 190,000 clones, just under 75% occurring once. This CDR3 is built from 17 residues. The germline V gene encodes CDR1 SGHTA and CDR2 FQGNSA. Trimming pared 5 bases from V and 0 bases from J, leaving 19 bases between. The V call is TRBV7-2, the J call TRBJ2-5, with D perhaps TRBD2 (5 bases). Sequencing was done on a sample of PBMCs. This clonotype was sampled from a young woman in good health and CMV-seropositive. The CDR3 here is CASSRRELGMYQETQYF. CDR3 in DNA: TGTGCCAGCAGCCGACGGGAACTAGGGATGTACCAAGAGACCCAGTACTTC.